The present entry profiles one T cell receptor (beta chain) with its context. Its antigen is unidentified. The CDR3 sequence is 14 residues long. CDR1 and CDR2 from the germline V gene are MNHEY and SMNVEV (reference sequence). V was trimmed by 5 bases and J by 5 bases, leaving 15 bases between them. The data are from a study of CD8+ T cells in alopecia areata. Whole-study findings and limits: Persistence in scalp and blood during tofacitinib was observed for many expanded lesional clones.

The treatment is: oral pan-JAK inhibitor, 5-10 mg twice daily. Reverse transcription of extracted RNA yielded cDNA, which provided the sequencing template. Data came from immunoSEQ multiplex PCR; TCRdb stores just in-frame clones and leaves some out. Among some 200,000 clones, roughly 44% were seen once, and the ten largest hold 2.6%. The chain employs TRBV27 and TRBJ2-5; D perhaps matches TRBD1 (6 bases). Sequenced material: CD4+ T cells sorted from blood, taken at approximately week 36, from a patient treated with tofacitinib. This receptor was taken from a human donor with alopecia areata. For the CDR3, the DNA is TGTGCCAGCAGTCCGACAGGCGAGGGGGAGACCCAGTACTTC. Residues: CASSPTGEGETQYF.